Each of the 14 T cell receptor beta chains below was sequenced from the same sample in a study of regulatory T cells in long-lasting Graves disease. The time point: newly diagnosed GD, antithyroid drugs for less than 3 months. The TCR library used RNA extracted from PBMCs. Combining iRepertoire HTBI primers with Arm-PCR of CDR3 regions, the authors built TCR beta libraries. TCRdb ran MiXCR on the multiplex PCR reads and lists one entry per CDR3 protein. The profile covers about 610,000 distinct CDR3 sequences, with 15% to 20% appearing a single time and around 12% taken by the ten largest. These same records also appear under a second study, on T cells in Graves' hyperthyroidism and ophthalmopathy.

Sequences were derived from peripheral blood mononuclear cells (PBMCs), sampled at new diagnosis, from a patient treated with antithyroid drugs. The receptors originated from a man younger than 30 with Graves disease.

This clonotype was seen repeatedly, ten times or more. The genes are TRBV5-5 and TRBJ2-7; 7 nucleotides align to TRBD2. CDR1 and CDR2 (germline): SGHKS, YYEKEE (reference sequence). Unmatched junction bases numbered 9, after V lost 0 bases and J lost 3 bases. The CDR3 consists of 16 residues. This chain's CDR3 is CASSLGYRREIYEQYF. As DNA, the CDR3 is TGTGCCAGCAGCTTGGGTTATAGGCGGGAGATCTACGAGCAGTACTTC.

This clonotype has a single count. A much larger clonotype is one base distant, so this may be a read error. The V call is TRBV30, the J call TRBJ1-4; D is unresolved. CDR1 and CDR2 (germline): GTSNPN, SVGIG (reference sequence). This CDR3 has 14 amino acids. CDR3 DNA: TGTGTCTGGAGTATTAAGATTGCTAATGAAAAACTGTTTTTT. Translation: CVWSIKIANEKLFF.

The chain combines TRBV5-4 with TRBJ2-1, with TRBD1 matching over 9 bases. CDR1 is SGHNT, CDR2 YYREEE, per germline (reference sequence). The ends lost 4 bases at V and 7 bases at J; junction bases unmatched: 12. There are 16 residues in the CDR3. The DNA of the CDR3 is TGTGCCAGCAGCCCACCCGGGACAGGGAATACAAATGAGCAGTTCTTC. Its protein product is CASSPPGTGNTNEQFF.

The chain is built from TRBV20-1 and TRBJ2-7; D might be TRBD1 or TRBD2, each matching 5 bases. The V end was cut by 5 bases, the J end by 3 bases, with 17 bases between. Germline CDR1 and CDR2: DFQATT and SNEGSKA (reference sequence). This CDR3 has 14 residues. The CDR3 nucleotides read TGCAGTGCTCTCCCAGGTGGGACCAACTACGAGCAGTACTTC. It is translated as CSALPGGTNYEQYF.

The table lists this clonotype with many counts. This chain joins TRBV7-2 and TRBJ2-7, with 9 positions matching TRBD1. After removal of 5 bases from V and 5 bases from J, the junction contained 7 bases not matched to a gene. Germline-derived CDR1 and CDR2 are SGHTA and FQGNSA. This CDR3 has 14 amino acids. The CDR3 protein is CASSARDRVDEQYF. The CDR3 bases are TGTGCCAGCAGCGCCCGGGACAGGGTCGACGAGCAGTACTTC.

The table lists this clonotype with many counts. V usage is TRBV30 and J usage is TRBJ1-1; D unresolved. Germline lookup yields CDR1 GTSNPN and CDR2 SVGIG (reference sequence). This CDR3 spans 12 amino acids. V dropped 3 bases and J dropped 10 bases, with 15 bases sitting between them. The CDR3 sequence: CAWSPGARGAFF. CDR3 sequence (DNA): TGTGCCTGGAGCCCCGGTGCGAGAGGAGCTTTCTTT.

This clonotype was counted only a few times. The chain couples TRBV7-2 to TRBJ2-1; no definite D call. The length of the CDR3 is 13 residues. CDR1 is SGHTA and CDR2 is FQGNSA in the germline V gene. Trimming left V 1 base short and J 10 bases short, with 11 bases between. The CDR3 protein is CASSLGPRQEQFF. CDR3 nucleotide sequence: TGTGCCAGCAGCTTAGGGCCCCGGCAAGAGCAGTTCTTC.

This clonotype was seen more than once but under ten times. The chain recombines TRBV6-1 with TRBJ1-3; 8 positions agree with TRBD1. Looked up from germline, CDR1 is MNHNS and CDR2 is SASEGT. With V trimmed by 7 bases and J by 2 bases, 7 bases remained unmatched. This CDR3 contains 15 residues. The CDR3 loop reads CASTPRGLAGNTIYF. CDR3 sequence (DNA): TGTGCCAGCACCCCCAGGGGGCTAGCTGGAAACACCATATATTTT.

The chain is built from TRBV3-1 and TRBJ2-7; D ambiguous. This CDR3 has 16 residues. V shed 1 base and J shed 0 bases, with 13 bases lying between them. Germline V gene data show CDR1 as LGHDT and CDR2 as YNNKEL (reference sequence). In nucleotides, the CDR3 is TGTGCCAGCAGCCAAGGGGCGACGGCCCTCTCCTACGAGCAGTACTTC. Translating gives CASSQGATALSYEQYF.

The CDR3 bases are TGTGCCAGTAGTATGTGGCAGCACAGCAATCAGCCCCAGCATTTT. Translation gives CASSMWQHSNQPQHF. The V call is TRBV19, the J call TRBJ1-5; D remains ambiguous. This CDR3 has 15 residues. Trimming shortened V by 3 bases and J by 1 base, and 10 bases separated the two germline ends. Germline V gene data show CDR1 as LNHDA and CDR2 as SQIVND (reference sequence). Full variable domain (outside the CDR3, taken from reference TRBV19 and TRBJ1-5): DGGITQSPKYLFRKEGQNVTLSCEQNLNHDAMYWYRQDPGQGLRLIYYSQIVNDFQKGDIAEGYSVSREKKESFPLTVTSAQKNPTAFYLCASSMWQHSNQPQHFGDGTRLSIL.

The CDR3 sequence: CASSVVTGERDGYTF. The DNA of the CDR3 is TGTGCCAGCAGCGTAGTGACAGGGGAGAGGGATGGCTACACCTTC. The rearrangement joins TRBV9 to TRBJ1-2, with 8 bases that match TRBD1. The ends lost 0 bases at V and 6 bases at J; junction bases unmatched: 7. This CDR3 spans 15 amino acids. Germline V gene lookup returns CDR1 SGDLS and CDR2 YYNGEE.

This clonotype was detected many times. This sequence joins TRBV3-1 and TRBJ2-1; 8 nucleotides align to TRBD2. Trimming removed 6 bases from V and 5 bases from J; junction bases left unmatched: 12. Germline CDR1 is LGHDT and CDR2 is YNNKEL (reference sequence). The CDR3 is 16 residues long. In DNA form, the CDR3 reads TGTGCCAGCAGTTATACTTGGACTAGCACTGACAATGAGCAGTTCTTC. This translates into CASSYTWTSTDNEQFF.

This clonotype appeared many times. V usage is TRBV2 and J usage is TRBJ1-4; D is perhaps TRBD1 (6 bases). Germline assignment: CDR1 SNHLY and CDR2 FYNNEI. There are 14 residues in the CDR3. V lost 7 bases and J lost 2, with 11 bases in between. The CDR3 loop is CASNHRETNEKLFF. The CDR3, as DNA: TGTGCCAGCAACCACAGGGAGACTAATGAAAAACTGTTTTTT.

CDR3: CSVEVSGRAEAFF. CDR3 nucleotide sequence: TGCAGCGTTGAAGTAAGCGGGAGGGCTGAAGCTTTCTTT. J is TRBJ1-1 and V is TRBV29-1; D gene uncertain. CDR1 SQVTM and CDR2 ANQGSEA come from the germline V gene. V was cut by 1 base and J by 6 bases, with 12 bases left in between. The CDR3 is made up of 13 amino acids.